The 15 T cell receptor beta chains presented below share a single source sample, sequenced in a study of cytomegalovirus exposure and HLA in healthy donors. The assay was immunoSEQ multiplex PCR, and TCRdb's table has in-frame clones only and misses some. There are fewer than 200,000 clones in the sample; more than 75% occur only once, and approximately 1.5% lies in the top ten. Sequencing used PBMCs. These receptors were taken from a woman in her thirties in good health and CMV-seronegative.

V is TRBV30 and J is TRBJ2-1; D unclear. CDR1 GTSNPN and CDR2 SVGIG come from the germline V gene (reference sequence). V lost 0 bases and J lost 10, with 10 bases in between. The CDR3 covers 12 residues. The CDR3 region has the DNA TGTGCCTGGAGTGTATCGGTCCGGGAGCAGTTCTTC. This codes for CAWSVSVREQFF.

V gene TRBV27 combines with J gene TRBJ2-1; 11 nucleotides line up with TRBD1. The V gene end was trimmed by 6 bases and the J gene end by 6 bases; junction bases not matched to a gene: 13. The germline gives CDR1 MNHEY, CDR2 SMNVEV (reference sequence). The CDR3 has 17 residues. The CDR3: CASSPHPGQGVLNEQFF. DNA for the CDR3: TGTGCCAGCAGCCCCCATCCGGGACAGGGGGTGCTCAATGAGCAGTTCTTC.

The chain carries TRBV18 and TRBJ2-3; D might be TRBD1 (6 bases). V dropped 0 bases and J dropped 1 base, with 17 bases sitting between them. Germline V gene lookup returns CDR1 KGHSH and CDR2 LQKENI. CDR3 size: 18 residues. The CDR3 nucleotides are TGTGCCAGCTCACCACCGGCTTGGGACACGACGGGCACAGATACGCAGTATTTT. Translated: CASSPPAWDTTGTDTQYF.

This chain joins TRBV5-1 and TRBJ2-7; 11 bases fit TRBD2. Germline V CDR1 and CDR2: SGHRS, YFSETQ. The ends lost 3 bases at V and 3 bases at J; junction bases unmatched: 5. This CDR3 has 15 residues. The CDR3 reads CASSSPTSGVYEQYF. The CDR3 bases are TGCGCCAGCAGCTCCCCGACTAGCGGGGTCTACGAGCAGTACTTC.

The chain is built from TRBV10-3 and TRBJ1-3, with D uncertain. CDR3 length: 12 amino acids. Trimming took 8 bases from V and 0 from J, leaving 5 bases between them. The germline V gene has CDR1 ENHRY and CDR2 SYGVKD. DNA of the CDR3: TGTGCCATCGCGGTCTCTGGAAACACCATATATTTT. This sequence encodes CAIAVSGNTIYF.

The chain recombines TRBV5-6 with TRBJ2-2; D is possibly TRBD1 (5 bases). V was trimmed by 1 base and J by 0 bases, leaving 13 bases between them. The CDR3 sequence is 17 residues long. The germline V gene has CDR1 SGHDT and CDR2 YYEEEE. The chain's CDR3 is CASSLLMAGPNTGELFF. For the CDR3, the DNA is TGTGCCAGCAGCTTGCTTATGGCAGGGCCGAACACCGGGGAGCTGTTTTTT.

V and J are TRBV5-1 and TRBJ2-7; 8 bases align to TRBD2. The V gene's germline CDR1 is SGHRS and CDR2 YFSETQ. V gave up 4 bases and J gave up 1 base; unmatched junction bases: 7. This CDR3 region has 15 residues. CDR3 sequence reads: CASSATGGPSYEQYF. CDR3 bases: TGCGCCAGCAGCGCCACGGGGGGGCCGTCCTACGAGCAGTACTTC.

The chain uses TRBV14 and TRBJ2-3, with unresolved D. Trimming took 5 bases from V and 4 from J, leaving 4 bases between them. Germline V gene data show CDR1 as SGHDN and CDR2 as FVKESK. This CDR3 spans 11 amino acids. The CDR3 reads CASSSADTQYF. CDR3 nucleotides: TGTGCCAGCAGCTCGGCAGATACGCAGTATTTT.

The chain joins TRBV7-8 to TRBJ2-1, with 11 nucleotides matching TRBD2. The J segment lost 4 bases and the V segment lost 6 bases, leaving 8 bases of the junction unmatched. Per the germline V gene, CDR1 is SGHVS and CDR2 is FQNEAQ. The CDR3 covers 16 residues. The CDR3 coding sequence is TGTGCCAGCAGTCCGGTGCTAGCGGGGGGTTACAATGAGCAGTTCTTC. Its translation is CASSPVLAGGYNEQFF.

This clone was counted a single time. The chain couples TRBV27 to TRBJ2-1; 8 nucleotides align to TRBD1. Trimming at V came to 5 bases and at J to 3 bases, leaving 6 bases not matched to a gene. The CDR3 extends over 15 amino acids. The V gene's germline CDR1 is MNHEY and CDR2 SMNVEV (reference sequence). The CDR3 sequence: CASSPGTGYYNEQFF. For the CDR3, the DNA is TGTGCCAGCAGTCCCGGGACAGGTTACTACAATGAGCAGTTCTTC.

The count of this clone is one. This chain joins TRBV7-9 and TRBJ1-6; no reliable D call. The germline V gene has CDR1 SEHNR and CDR2 FQNEAQ (reference sequence). V was shortened by 5 bases and J by 7 bases, with 6 bases between the two germline ends. This CDR3 region has 12 residues. The CDR3 DNA sequence: TGTGCCAGCAGCCCTAGCAATTCACCCCTCCACTTT. Its translation: CASSPSNSPLHF.

The chain couples TRBV29-1 to TRBJ2-7; D is uncertain. This CDR3 comprises 12 residues. Between the trimmed V and J ends, which lost 1 base and 3 bases, there was a span of 7 bases. Germline V lookup: CDR1 SQVTM, CDR2 ANQGSEA. In DNA form, the CDR3 reads TGCAGCGTTGAAGGGGCCCGCTACGAGCAGTACTTC. Protein sequence: CSVEGARYEQYF.

The table lists this clone with a count of one. CDR3 DNA sequence: TGTGCCAGTAGTATAAGGGGCCCCCAAGAGACCCAGTACTTC. Translation: CASSIRGPQETQYF. This chain joins TRBV19 and TRBJ2-5; D possibly corresponds to TRBD1 (5 bases). The germline CDR1 and CDR2 sequences are LNHDA and SQIVND (reference sequence). V gave up 2 bases and J gave up 1 base, with 8 bases separating them. This CDR3 is built from 14 residues.

The CDR3 spells CSVRGGGVTDTQYF. CDR3 coding DNA: TGCAGCGTCCGGGGGGGCGGAGTGACAGATACGCAGTATTTT. The chain couples TRBV29-1 to TRBJ2-3, with 8 bases lining up with TRBD2. The CDR3 is 14 amino acids. The trim removed 6 bases at V and 3 bases at J, leaving 8 bases unmatched. CDR1 and CDR2 (germline): SQVTM, ANQGSEA.

V and J are TRBV5-4 and TRBJ1-6; D gene ambiguous. CDR3 length: 15 amino acids. The V and J ends lost 0 bases and 6 bases respectively, with 10 bases between them. Germline lookup yields CDR1 SGHNT and CDR2 YYREEE (reference sequence). CDR3 amino acids: CASSLVEGVNSPLHF. The DNA of the CDR3 is TGTGCCAGCAGCTTGGTTGAGGGCGTTAATTCACCCCTCCACTTT.